Listed below are T cell receptor beta chains from one sample, sequenced in a study of cytomegalovirus exposure and HLA in healthy donors. This table comes from immunoSEQ multiplex PCR, and its TCRdb copy is limited to in-frame clones, with some not included. The data contain about 150,000 clones, approximately 79% of them singletons. Sequences were obtained from PBMCs. These TCRs come from a male donor in good health and CMV-seronegative. CDR3s include the opening cysteine and the closing phenylalanine or tryptophan. D genes are given only for firm matches. The size field is filled for only some rows; it gives once, few, many or a size class.

>few|TRBV9|TRBJ2-7|TRBD2|15
CASSVVAGGPSEQYF
TGTGCCAGCAGCGTAGTTGCGGGAGGCCCTAGTGAGCAGTACTTC
>-|TRBV5-4|TRBJ2-5|TRBD2|15
CASSLSGGVQETQYF
TGTGCCAGCAGCTTGTCGGGGGGGGTACAAGAGACCCAGTACTTC
>-|TRBV7-7|TRBJ2-7|-|13
CASSLEFGYEQYF
TGTGCCAGCAGCTTAGAGTTCGGGTACGAGCAGTACTTC
>-|TRBV5-8|TRBJ1-6|-|16
CASSWPDSGISSPLHF
TGTGCCAGCAGCTGGCCGGACTCGGGAATTAGTTCACCCCTCCACTTT
>-|TRBV5-4|TRBJ1-6|TRBD1|15
CASSLNGQGAFPLHF
TGTGCCAGCAGCTTGAACGGACAGGGGGCATTCCCCCTCCACTTT
>-|TRBV4-3|TRBJ2-4|-|15
CASSQSSVAKNIQYF
TGCGCCAGCAGCCAATCGAGCGTGGCCAAAAACATTCAGTACTTC
>-|TRBV7-9|TRBJ2-5|TRBD2|16
CASSPRTSGNQETQYF
TGTGCCAGCAGCCCGCGGACTAGCGGGAACCAAGAGACCCAGTACTTC
>-|TRBV2|TRBJ1-1|TRBD1|16
CASRAGTGAMNTEAFF
TGTGCCAGCAGAGCCGGGACAGGAGCTATGAACACTGAAGCTTTCTTT
>few|TRBV7-9|TRBJ1-1|TRBD1|15
CSSSFTGGANTEAFF
TGTTCCAGCAGCTTTACAGGGGGCGCGAACACTGAAGCTTTCTTT
>once|TRBV5-1|TRBJ2-2|TRBD1|16
CASSLSGQGGTGELFF
TGCGCCAGCAGCTTGTCGGGACAGGGAGGCACCGGGGAGCTGTTTTTT
>-|TRBV6-6|TRBJ2-5|TRBD1|16
CASRGPGTGIRETQYF
TGTGCCAGCAGGGGTCCCGGGACAGGGATTAGGGAGACCCAGTACTTC
>-|TRBV7-9|TRBJ2-2|-|14
CASREQGDTGELFF
TGTGCCAGCAGGGAACAGGGTGACACCGGGGAGCTGTTTTTT
>-|TRBV6-5|TRBJ2-7|TRBD2|15
CASSYEGGRAHEQYF
TGTGCCAGCAGTTACGAGGGCGGGAGGGCCCACGAGCAGTACTTC
>-|TRBV11-2|TRBJ2-7|-|12
CASSIGLAAAYF
TGTGCCAGCAGCATCGGACTGGCAGCAGCGTACTTC
>-|TRBV28|TRBJ1-4|-|12
CASTAGNEKLFF
TGTGCCAGCACCGCGGGGAATGAAAAACTGTTTTTT
>-|TRBV4-1|TRBJ1-3|-|15
CASSQGRISGNTIYF
TGCGCCAGCAGCCAAGGGAGGATCTCTGGAAACACCATATATTTT
>-|TRBV7-9|TRBJ2-5|-|14
CASSTYREGETQYF
TGTGCCAGCAGCACATACAGGGAGGGAGAGACCCAGTACTTC
>-|TRBV5-4|TRBJ2-1|TRBD2|16
CASSSVAGASYNEQFF
TGTGCCAGCAGCTCCGTAGCGGGGGCCTCCTACAATGAGCAGTTCTTC
>-|TRBV30|TRBJ2-1|-|13
CAWASLATGEQFF
TGTGCCTGGGCCTCCCTGGCAACGGGTGAGCAGTTCTTC
>-|TRBV5-1|TRBJ2-2|TRBD1|16
CASSWAGQGNTGELFF
TGCGCCAGCAGCTGGGCGGGACAGGGGAACACCGGGGAGCTGTTTTTT
>once|TRBV9|TRBJ2-1|-|16
CAGSLTGTLLYNEQFF
TGTGCCGGCAGTCTTACCGGGACTCTGTTGTACAATGAGCAGTTCTTC
>-|TRBV7-9|TRBJ1-1|TRBD1|14
CASRGTGTYTEAFF
TGTGCCAGCAGGGGGACAGGGACATACACTGAAGCTTTCTTT
>once|TRBV7-9|TRBJ2-1|-|14
CASSLESSYNEQFF
TGTGCCAGCAGCTTAGAGTCCAGCTACAATGAGCAGTTCTTC
>-|TRBV5-6|TRBJ2-1|TRBD2|15
CASNEVGAGGFGQFF
TGTGCCAGCAACGAGGTTGGGGCGGGAGGGTTTGGGCAGTTCTTC
>-|TRBV6-5|TRBJ1-2|-|14
CASSYSEVPYGYTF
TGTGCCAGCAGTTACTCGGAGGTTCCCTATGGCTACACCTTC
>-|TRBV5-4|TRBJ1-2|-|14
CASSLEQGDYGYTF
TGTGCCAGCAGCTTGGAACAGGGAGACTATGGCTACACCTTC
>once|TRBV19|TRBJ2-2|-|14
CASTRFPNTGELFF
TGTGCCAGTACGAGATTCCCGAACACCGGGGAGCTGTTTTTT
>-|TRBV6-5|TRBJ1-6|TRBD1|14
CASSWGQGRSPLHF
TGTGCCAGCAGCTGGGGACAGGGAAGGTCACCCCTCCACTTT
>-|TRBV27|TRBJ2-2|-|15
CASSFYKTNTGELFF
TGTGCCAGCAGTTTTTACAAGACGAACACCGGGGAGCTGTTTTTT
>-|TRBV11-2|TRBJ2-7|-|15
CASSLVVGSSYEQYF
TGTGCCAGCAGCTTAGTGGTTGGCAGCTCCTACGAGCAGTACTTC
>-|TRBV6-1|TRBJ2-1|-|16
CASSEFLEGNYNEQFF
TGCGCCAGCAGTGAATTCCTGGAGGGGAACTACAATGAGCAGTTCTTC
>-|TRBV11-2|TRBJ2-2|TRBD1|15
CASSLGTGPTGELFF
TGTGCCAGCAGCTTAGGGACAGGCCCCACCGGGGAGCTGTTTTTT
>-|TRBV11-3|TRBJ2-7|TRBD1|14
CASSPGTDTYEQYF
TGTGCCAGCAGCCCCGGGACAGATACCTACGAGCAGTACTTC
>-|TRBV27|TRBJ2-2|-|16
CATQRSATANTGELFF
TGTGCCACCCAGAGGTCTGCTACCGCGAACACCGGGGAGCTGTTTTTT
>-|TRBV6-5|TRBJ2-5|TRBD2|16
CASSSDRLAGGETQYF
TGTGCCAGCAGTTCGGATCGACTAGCGGGAGGGGAGACCCAGTACTTC
>few|TRBV20-1|TRBJ2-5|-|11
CSALGPSAQYF
TGCAGTGCTTTGGGGCCCTCGGCGCAGTACTTC
>-|TRBV5-4|TRBJ2-5|-|13
CASSLRGPETQYF
TGTGCCAGCAGCTTGCGAGGGCCAGAGACCCAGTACTTC
>-|TRBV19|TRBJ2-5|-|13
CANPRLVEETQYF
TGTGCCAACCCTCGTCTGGTGGAGGAGACCCAGTACTTC
>-|TRBV25-1|TRBJ1-2|TRBD1|16
CASSTAGTGLWHGYTF
TGTGCCAGCAGTACCGCCGGGACAGGTCTGTGGCATGGCTACACCTTC
>once|TRBV19|TRBJ1-4|TRBD1|17
CASSLVSMDRSLEKLFF
TGTGCCAGTAGTCTCGTGTCGATGGACAGGTCCCTCGAAAAACTGTTTTTT
>-|TRBV5-5|TRBJ2-7|-|15
CASSLGGVGYYEQYF
TGTGCCAGCAGCTTGGGGGGGGTAGGTTATTACGAGCAGTACTTC
>-|TRBV15|TRBJ2-7|-|14
CATSRQTGAYEQYF
TGTGCCACCAGCAGGCAGACAGGCGCCTACGAGCAGTACTTC
>few|TRBV7-9|TRBJ1-1|-|15
CASSLEGTENTEAFF
TGTGCCAGCAGCTTAGAAGGAACAGAGAACACTGAAGCTTTCTTT
>-|TRBV13|TRBJ1-1|TRBD1|16
CASSSRSLQGAVMAFF
TGTGCCAGCAGCTCGAGAAGTCTACAGGGGGCGGTCATGGCTTTCTTT
>-|TRBV9|TRBJ2-3|TRBD2|14
CASSVGGREDTQYF
TGTGCCAGCAGCGTAGGCGGGAGGGAAGATACGCAGTATTTT
>-|TRBV2|TRBJ1-1|-|13
CASSGQGNTEAFF
TGTGCCAGCAGTGGGCAGGGGAACACTGAAGCTTTCTTT
>few|TRBV15|TRBJ2-1|TRBD2|17
CATSRDNGPSGVNEQFF
TGTGCCACCAGCAGAGATAATGGGCCTAGCGGGGTCAATGAGCAGTTCTTC
>-|TRBV10-2|TRBJ1-2|TRBD1|14
CASSDFSTGSGYTF
TGCGCCAGCAGTGATTTTTCGACAGGGAGTGGCTACACCTTC
>once|TRBV7-6|TRBJ2-5|TRBD1|15
CASSQSRGRQETQYF
TGTGCCAGCAGCCAAAGCAGGGGGCGTCAAGAGACCCAGTACTTC
>-|TRBV9|TRBJ2-1|TRBD2|15
CASSVDGRARNEQFF
TGTGCCAGCAGCGTAGACGGGAGGGCCCGCAATGAGCAGTTCTTC
>few|TRBV5-3|TRBJ2-3|TRBD1|16
CARSAETGACTDTQYF
TGTGCCAGAAGCGCAGAAACAGGGGCCTGCACAGATACGCAGTATTTT
>few|TRBV27|TRBJ2-1|TRBD2|15
CASSLRLAGDREQFF
TGTGCCAGCAGTTTACGACTAGCGGGAGACCGTGAGCAGTTCTTC
>-|TRBV5-6|TRBJ1-4|TRBD1|17
CASSWRTGHPTHEKLFF
TGTGCCAGCAGCTGGCGGACAGGGCATCCCACTCATGAAAAACTGTTTTTT
>-|TRBV28|TRBJ2-2|TRBD1|19
CASTSNGPSDRLNTGELFF
TGTGCCAGCACTTCTAATGGACCCTCGGACAGGCTGAACACCGGGGAGCTGTTTTTT
>-|TRBV5-1|TRBJ2-7|-|14
CASRAPGTSYEQYF
TGCGCCAGCAGAGCTCCGGGAACTTCCTACGAGCAGTACTTC
>-|TRBV7-9|TRBJ2-2|TRBD1|17
CSSSHTKKQGVVGELFF
TGTTCCAGCAGTCACACAAAAAAACAGGGGGTCGTCGGGGAGCTGTTTTTT
>-|TRBV6-6|TRBJ1-5|TRBD1|16
CASTYEGRGSNQPQHF
TGTGCCAGCACCTACGAGGGCAGGGGGAGCAATCAGCCCCAGCATTTT
>-|TRBV19|TRBJ2-3|TRBD2|16
CASSMSATGGADTQYF
TGTGCCAGTAGTATGTCCGCAACCGGGGGGGCAGATACGCAGTATTTT
>-|TRBV5-4|TRBJ1-4|TRBD1|14
CASSAGGPNEKLFF
TGTGCCAGCTCGGCAGGGGGCCCTAATGAAAAACTGTTTTTT